The clone carrying this TCR beta chain appeared a few times. Antigen: not known. Isolation of naive CD8 T cells was achieved by sorting on a CD8+CD4-CCR7+CD45RA+ phenotype. The use of previously described methods and listed TCR primers produced the bulk TCR libraries. Using its own MiXCR run on the PCR reads, TCRdb lists one record per CDR3 protein. This sample has just under 650,000 distinct CDR3 sequences, with nearly 20% found just once. This sample is drawn from a study of molecular identifiers for immune sequencing clone quantification. The length of the CDR3 is 12 residues. Trimming left V 2 bases short and J 6 bases short, with 10 bases between. Germline CDR1 is GTSNPN and CDR2 is SVGIG (reference sequence). Study results and caveats: Clones carrying above 20 RNA copies accounted for over 97% of effector molecules, under 1% in naive cells.

The material sequenced was naive CD8+ T cells from blood, with Jurkat cell RNA spiked in. Noted subset: FACS-sorted CD8+CD4-CCR7+CD45RA+ naive T cells. The J gene is TRBJ1-1, the V gene TRBV30, with no clear D. The sequence derives from a human donor in good health. Some libraries in this study had Jurkat cell RNA spiked in. The CDR3 DNA sequence: TGTGCCTGGAGTAAAGCTATCGCTGAAGCTTTCTTT. This codes for CAWSKAIAEAFF.